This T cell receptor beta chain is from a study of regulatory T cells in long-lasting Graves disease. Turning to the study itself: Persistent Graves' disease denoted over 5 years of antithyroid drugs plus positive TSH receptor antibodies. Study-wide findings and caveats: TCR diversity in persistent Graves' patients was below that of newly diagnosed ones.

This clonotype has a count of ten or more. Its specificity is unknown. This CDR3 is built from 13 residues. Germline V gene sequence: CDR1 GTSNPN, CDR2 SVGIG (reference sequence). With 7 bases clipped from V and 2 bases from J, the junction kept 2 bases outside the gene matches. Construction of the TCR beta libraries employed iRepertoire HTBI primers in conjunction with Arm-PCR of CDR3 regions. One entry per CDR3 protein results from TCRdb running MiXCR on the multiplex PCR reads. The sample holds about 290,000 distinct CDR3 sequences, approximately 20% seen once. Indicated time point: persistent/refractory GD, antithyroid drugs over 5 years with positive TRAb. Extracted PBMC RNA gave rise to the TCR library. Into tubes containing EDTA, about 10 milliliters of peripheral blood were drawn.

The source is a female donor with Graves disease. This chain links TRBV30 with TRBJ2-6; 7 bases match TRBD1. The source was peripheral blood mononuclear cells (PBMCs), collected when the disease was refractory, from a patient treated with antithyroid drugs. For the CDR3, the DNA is TGTGCCTTTGACAGGGCTGGGGCCAACGTCCTGACTTTC. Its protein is CAFDRAGANVLTF.